A selection of T cell receptor beta chains follows, all from one sample in a study of blood T cell repertoires in COVID-19. Profiling relied on immunoSEQ multiplex PCR, and the TCRdb table lists in-frame clones only, not all of them. This sample has tens of thousands of clones, with around 86% found just once. The sample comprised peripheral blood. These receptors all stem from a human donor in a cohort sampled during active COVID-19. CDR3s include the opening cysteine and the closing phenylalanine or tryptophan. A D gene is named only where the DNA matches it firmly. Clone size is stated in some rows and not others, as once, few, many or a class when expanded.

D gene,clone size,V gene,J gene,CDR3 DNA,CDR3 protein
TRBD2,NA,TRBV9,TRBJ2-3,TGTGCCAGCAGCGTAGTTCCAGCGGGGAGCACAGATACGCAGTATTTT,CASSVVPAGSTDTQYF
NA,NA,TRBV3-1/TRBV3-2,TRBJ1-2,TGTGCCAGCAGCCAAGACCCCGGGACTTTCTATGGCTACACCTTC,CASSQDPGTFYGYTF
NA,NA,TRBV12-3/TRBV12-4,TRBJ1-1,TGTGCCAGCACCATCGTCGTCGGCACTGAAGCTTTCTTT,CASTIVVGTEAFF
NA,NA,TRBV27,TRBJ1-1,TGTGCCAGCAGGGGGGGACGGATGAACACTGAAGCTTTCTTT,CASRGGRMNTEAFF
NA,NA,TRBV4-1,TRBJ2-1,TGCGCCAGCAGCCACCCAGGGTACGGCTACAATGAGCAGTTCTTC,CASSHPGYGYNEQFF
TRBD2,NA,TRBV5-4,TRBJ2-6,TGTGCCAGCAGCCGCGGGGGGCTACTTAACTCTGGGGCCAACGTCCTGACTTTC,CASSRGGLLNSGANVLTF
NA,NA,TRBV7-9,TRBJ2-3,TGTGCCAGCAGCTTATTGGGACAACTGACAGATACGCAGTATTTT,CASSLLGQLTDTQYF
NA,NA,TRBV5-1,TRBJ2-2,TGCGCCAGCAGCTTGAAGGCCCGGGGGGCCGCGAACACCGGGGAGCTGTTTTTT,CASSLKARGAANTGELFF
NA,few,TRBV4-2,TRBJ1-5,TGTGCCAGCAGCCAAGACCCAGGGGATCAGCCCCAGCATTTT,CASSQDPGDQPQHF
NA,NA,TRBV14,TRBJ1-4,TGTGCCAGCAGCCCGACACAGTCAACTAATGAAAAACTGTTTTTT,CASSPTQSTNEKLFF
TRBD1,few,TRBV3-1/TRBV3-2,TRBJ1-5,TGTGCCAGCAGCCAGGGGACAGTGGCGAATCAGCCCCAGCATTTT,CASSQGTVANQPQHF
NA,NA,TRBV19,TRBJ2-2,TGTGCCAGTAGCCCTTACAGGACCCTGAACACCGGGGAGCTGTTTTTT,CASSPYRTLNTGELFF
NA,once,TRBV6-4,TRBJ1-6,TGTGCCAGCAGTGACGATTTTGACCTTTTCGACGGAGAAAATTCACCCCTCCACTTT,CASSDDFDLFDGENSPLHF
NA,NA,TRBV28,TRBJ1-3,TGTGCCAGCAGGTTCTACTCTGGAAACACCATATATTTT,CASRFYSGNTIYF
NA,NA,TRBV7-9,TRBJ1-2,TGTGCCAGCAGCCCTGGGACTTTTGTGGGGGGCTATGGCTACACCTTC,CASSPGTFVGGYGYTF
NA,NA,TRBV3-1/TRBV3-2,TRBJ2-7,TGTGCCAGCAGCCAAGGATTGCTGGAGGACGTCGGCGGTTCCTACGAGCAGTACTTC,CASSQGLLEDVGGSYEQYF
NA,NA,TRBV5-6,TRBJ1-1,TGTGCCAGCAGCTTCAGGGATGAAGCTTTCTTT,CASSFRDEAFF
NA,NA,TRBV2,TRBJ1-2,TGTGCCAGCAGGAGCCCCGTTGGAGACTTCTATGGCTACACCTTC,CASRSPVGDFYGYTF
TRBD1,NA,TRBV11-2,TRBJ1-1,TGTGCCAGCAGCTTGGGGGCAGGGGGTTCTCAAGCTTTCTTT,CASSLGAGGSQAFF
TRBD2,NA,TRBV2,TRBJ2-5,TGTGCCAGCAGTGTATCTAGCGGGGAAGAGACCCAGTACTTC,CASSVSSGEETQYF
TRBD1,once,TRBV28,TRBJ1-6,TGTGCCAGCAGTCCCCGGACAGGCTTTACTTCACCCCTCCACTTT,CASSPRTGFTSPLHF
TRBD1,NA,TRBV9,TRBJ1-1,TGTGCCAGCAGCACCCCGAAGGGACAGGGTGACACTGAAGCTTTCTTT,CASSTPKGQGDTEAFF
NA,NA,TRBV7-9,TRBJ1-5,TGTGCCAGCAGCTTAGTTCATGCGGGGGGCAATCAGCCCCAGCATTTT,CASSLVHAGGNQPQHF
NA,NA,TRBV9,TRBJ2-4,TGTGCCAGCAGCGTAGTAGCGGTAGCCAAAAACATTCAGTACTTC,CASSVVAVAKNIQYF
NA,NA,TRBV12-3/TRBV12-4,TRBJ1-1,TGTGCCAGCAGTTTCCCCGACACTGAAGCTTTCTTT,CASSFPDTEAFF
TRBD1,NA,TRBV6-5,TRBJ1-2,TGTGCCAGCAGTATTTGGGACAGGGGCTATGGCTACACCTTC,CASSIWDRGYGYTF
NA,NA,TRBV28,TRBJ2-4,TGTGCCAGCAGTTTGGAGGGGAGCCAGTACTTC,CASSLEGSQYF
TRBD2,NA,TRBV5-1,TRBJ2-1,TGCGCCAGCAGCTTGCCCGGGACTAGCGGGGGTCATGAGCAGTTCTTC,CASSLPGTSGGHEQFF
NA,few,TRBV10-1,TRBJ1-3,TGCGCCACCAGTCCGGGGGGTCGACCGGGAAACACCATATATTTT,CATSPGGRPGNTIYF
NA,once,TRBV6-1,TRBJ1-5,TGTGCCAGCAGTGAAGAGAGGGTAGGACGACAGCCCCAGCATTTT,CASSEERVGRQPQHF
TRBD1,few,TRBV5-1,TRBJ1-2,TGCGCCAGCAGCTGGACAGGGGGAGAGGGCTACACCTTC,CASSWTGGEGYTF
TRBD1,NA,TRBV19,TRBJ1-6,TGTGCCAGCATTGACAGGGTTCGGAATTCACCCCTCCACTTT,CASIDRVRNSPLHF
NA,NA,TRBV5-1,TRBJ2-2,TGCGCCAGCAGCTTGGCAGGGTGGGGCGTCGGGGAGCTGTTTTTT,CASSLAGWGVGELFF
NA,NA,TRBV2,TRBJ1-4,TGTGCCAGCAGGATAAGTGACGGGACTAATGACGAGACGAGCCATGGACAAGATGAAAAACTGTTTTTT,CASRISDGTNDETSHGQDEKLFF
NA,NA,TRBV10-1,TRBJ1-6,TGCGCCAGCAGTGACCCCCTGAGCTCACCCCTCCACTTT,CASSDPLSSPLHF
NA,NA,TRBV10-3,TRBJ1-5,TGTGCCATCAGTGATACAGGGAACGGTCAGCCCCAGCATTTT,CAISDTGNGQPQHF
TRBD2,NA,TRBV12-5,TRBJ2-7,TGTGCTAGTGGTTTGACTAGCGGGGGCCCCAGCTCCTACGAGCAGTACTTC,CASGLTSGGPSSYEQYF